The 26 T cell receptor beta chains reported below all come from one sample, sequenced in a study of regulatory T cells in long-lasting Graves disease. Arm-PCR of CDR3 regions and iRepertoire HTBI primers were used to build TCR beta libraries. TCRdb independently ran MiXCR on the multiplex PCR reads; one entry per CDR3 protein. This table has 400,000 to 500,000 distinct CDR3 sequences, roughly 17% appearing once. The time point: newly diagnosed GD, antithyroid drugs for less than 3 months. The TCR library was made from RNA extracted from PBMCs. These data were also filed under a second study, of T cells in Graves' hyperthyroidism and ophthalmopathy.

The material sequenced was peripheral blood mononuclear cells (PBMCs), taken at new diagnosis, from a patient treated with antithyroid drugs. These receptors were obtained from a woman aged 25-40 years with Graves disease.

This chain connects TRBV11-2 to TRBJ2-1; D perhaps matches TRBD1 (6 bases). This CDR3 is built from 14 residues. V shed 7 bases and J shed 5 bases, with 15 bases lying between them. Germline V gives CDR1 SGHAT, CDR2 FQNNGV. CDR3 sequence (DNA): TGTGCCAGCAACAATAAGGGGGTCGACAATGAGCAGTTCTTC. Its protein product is CASNNKGVDNEQFF.

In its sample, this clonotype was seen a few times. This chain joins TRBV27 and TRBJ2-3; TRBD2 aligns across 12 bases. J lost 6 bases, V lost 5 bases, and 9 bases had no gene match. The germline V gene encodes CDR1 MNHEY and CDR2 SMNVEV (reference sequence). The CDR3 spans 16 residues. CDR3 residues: CASSAQTSGSYDTQYF. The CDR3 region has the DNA TGTGCCAGCAGTGCCCAGACTAGCGGGAGTTACGATACGCAGTATTTT.

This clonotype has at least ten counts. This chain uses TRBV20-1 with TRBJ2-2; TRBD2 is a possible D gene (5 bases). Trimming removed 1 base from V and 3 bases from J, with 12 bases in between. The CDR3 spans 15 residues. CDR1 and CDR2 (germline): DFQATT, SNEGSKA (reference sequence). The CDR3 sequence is CSARAIRADTGELFF. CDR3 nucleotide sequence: TGCAGTGCTAGAGCGATCAGAGCGGACACCGGGGAGCTGTTTTTT.

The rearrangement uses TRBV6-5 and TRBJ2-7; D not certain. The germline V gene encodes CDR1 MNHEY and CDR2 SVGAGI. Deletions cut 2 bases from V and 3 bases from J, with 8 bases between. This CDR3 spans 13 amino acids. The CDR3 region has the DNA TGTGCCAGCAGTTACACGGAGAACTACGAGCAGTACTTC. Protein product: CASSYTENYEQYF.

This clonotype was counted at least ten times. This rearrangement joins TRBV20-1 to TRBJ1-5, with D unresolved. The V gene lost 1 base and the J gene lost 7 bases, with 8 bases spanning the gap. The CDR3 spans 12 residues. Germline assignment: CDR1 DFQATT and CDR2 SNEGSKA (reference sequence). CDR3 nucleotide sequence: TGCAGTGCTAGAGGCCCTGACCAGCCCCAGCATTTT. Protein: CSARGPDQPQHF.

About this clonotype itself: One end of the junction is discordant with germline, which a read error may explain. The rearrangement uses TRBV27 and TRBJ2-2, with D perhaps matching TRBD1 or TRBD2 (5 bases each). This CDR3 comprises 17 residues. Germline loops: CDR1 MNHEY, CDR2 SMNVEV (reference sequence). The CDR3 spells CASSLSRLTGPTGELLF. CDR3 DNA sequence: TGTGCCAGCAGTTTATCGCGTCTGACGGGACCGACCGGGGAGCTGCTTTTT.

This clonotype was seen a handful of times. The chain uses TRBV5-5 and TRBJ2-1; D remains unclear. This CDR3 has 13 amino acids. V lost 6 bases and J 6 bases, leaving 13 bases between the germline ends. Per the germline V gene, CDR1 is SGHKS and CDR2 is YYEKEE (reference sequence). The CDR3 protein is CASNPTGLNEQFF. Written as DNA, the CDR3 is TGTGCCAGCAACCCTACCGGGCTCAATGAGCAGTTCTTC. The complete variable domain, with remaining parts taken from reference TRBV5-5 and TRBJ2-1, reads DAGVTQSPTHLIKTRGQQVTLRCSPISGHKSVSWYQQVLGQGPQFIFQYYEKEERGRGNFPDRFSARQFPNYSSELNVNALLLGDSALYLCASNPTGLNEQFFGPGTRLTVL.

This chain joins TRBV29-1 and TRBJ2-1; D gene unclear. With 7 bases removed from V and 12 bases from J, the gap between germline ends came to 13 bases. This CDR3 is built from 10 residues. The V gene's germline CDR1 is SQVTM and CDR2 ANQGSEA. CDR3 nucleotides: TGCAGCGCTGGAACGGACGGGCAGTTCTTC. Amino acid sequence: CSAGTDGQFF.

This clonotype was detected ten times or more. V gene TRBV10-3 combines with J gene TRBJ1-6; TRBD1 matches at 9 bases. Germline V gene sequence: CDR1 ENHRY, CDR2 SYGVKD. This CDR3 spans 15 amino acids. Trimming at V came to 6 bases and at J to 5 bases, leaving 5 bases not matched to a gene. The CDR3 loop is CAISAGDRDNSPLHF. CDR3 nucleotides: TGTGCCATCAGCGCCGGGGACAGGGATAATTCACCCCTCCACTTT.

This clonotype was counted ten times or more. Written as DNA, the CDR3 is TGTGCCAGCAGTTTACCTGTTACAGGGAGACTAGCGGGAACCTCCTACAATGAGCAGTTCTTC. This codes for CASSLPVTGRLAGTSYNEQFF. The rearrangement joins TRBV28 to TRBJ2-1; 11 bases are shared with TRBD2. Germline values: CDR1 MDHEN, CDR2 SYDVKM. This CDR3 comprises 21 residues. Unmatched junction bases numbered 15, after V lost 2 bases and J lost 0 bases.

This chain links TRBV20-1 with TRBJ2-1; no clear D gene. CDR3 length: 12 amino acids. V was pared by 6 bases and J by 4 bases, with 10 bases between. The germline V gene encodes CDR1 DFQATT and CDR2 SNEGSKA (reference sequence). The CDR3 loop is CSAKAVYNEQFF. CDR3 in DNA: TGCAGTGCCAAGGCGGTATACAATGAGCAGTTCTTC.

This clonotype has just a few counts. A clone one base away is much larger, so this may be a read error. CDR3 nucleotide sequence: TGTGCCAGCAGACCGGGACTAGCGGGAAACAATGAGCAGTTCTTC. Protein sequence: CASRPGLAGNNEQFF. V usage is TRBV6-1 and J usage is TRBJ2-1, with TRBD2 matching over 13 bases. CDR3 size: 15 residues. Germline values: CDR1 MNHNS, CDR2 SASEGT. V lost 6 bases to trimming and J lost 5 bases; unmatched junction nucleotides: 4.

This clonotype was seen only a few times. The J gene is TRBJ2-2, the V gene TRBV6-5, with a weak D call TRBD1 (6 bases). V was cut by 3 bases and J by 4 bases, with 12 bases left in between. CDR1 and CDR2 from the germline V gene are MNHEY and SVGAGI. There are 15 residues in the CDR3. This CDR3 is CASSYMGAGTGELFF. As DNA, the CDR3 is TGTGCCAGCAGTTATATGGGGGCAGGCACCGGGGAGCTGTTTTTT.

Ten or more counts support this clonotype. The CDR3 DNA reads as TGTGCCAGCTCACCACCGGCCGGATCCTCTGGAAACACCATATATTTT. Translating it yields CASSPPAGSSGNTIYF. This chain uses TRBV18 with TRBJ1-3; D is ambiguous. The V gene lost 0 bases and the J gene lost 0 bases, with 9 bases spanning the gap. The CDR3 is 16 residues long. In germline, CDR1 is KGHSH, CDR2 LQKENI. Full variable domain (remainder filled in from reference TRBV18 and TRBJ1-3): NAGVMQNPRHLVRRRGQEARLRCSPMKGHSHVYWYRQLPEEGLKFMVYLQKENIIDESGMPKERFSAEFPKEGPSILRIQQVVRGDSAAYFCASSPPAGSSGNTIYFGEGSWLTVV.

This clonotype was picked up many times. Here the CDR3 reads CASTLGVAGNNEQFF. The CDR3 DNA reads TGTGCCAGCACCCTGGGGGTAGCGGGAAACAATGAGCAGTTCTTC. The chain couples TRBV27 to TRBJ2-1; 8 positions agree with TRBD2. From germline, CDR1 is MNHEY and CDR2 SMNVEV (reference sequence). V shed 7 bases, J shed 5 bases, and the junction held 10 bases outside the gene matches. The CDR3 totals 15 residues.

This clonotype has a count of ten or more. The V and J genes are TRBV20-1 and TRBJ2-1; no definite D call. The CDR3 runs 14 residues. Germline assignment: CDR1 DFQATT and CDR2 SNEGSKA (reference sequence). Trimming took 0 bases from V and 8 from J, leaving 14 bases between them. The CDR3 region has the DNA TGCAGTGCTAGAGACAATCGTAAAAACTATGAGCAGTTCTTC. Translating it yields CSARDNRKNYEQFF.

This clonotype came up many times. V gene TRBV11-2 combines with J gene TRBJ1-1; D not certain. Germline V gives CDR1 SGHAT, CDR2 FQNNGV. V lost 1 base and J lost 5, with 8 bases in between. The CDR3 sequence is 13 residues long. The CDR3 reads CASSLGIRTEAFF. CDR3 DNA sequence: TGTGCCAGCAGCTTAGGGATTAGGACTGAAGCTTTCTTT.

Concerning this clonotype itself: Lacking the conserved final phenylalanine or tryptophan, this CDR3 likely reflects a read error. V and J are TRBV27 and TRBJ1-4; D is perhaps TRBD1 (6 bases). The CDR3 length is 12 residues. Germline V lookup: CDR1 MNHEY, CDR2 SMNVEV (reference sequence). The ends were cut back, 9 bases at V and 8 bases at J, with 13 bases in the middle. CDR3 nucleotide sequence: TGTGCCAGTCGCGGGGGGCGGGAAAAACTGTTTCTT. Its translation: CASRGGREKLFL.

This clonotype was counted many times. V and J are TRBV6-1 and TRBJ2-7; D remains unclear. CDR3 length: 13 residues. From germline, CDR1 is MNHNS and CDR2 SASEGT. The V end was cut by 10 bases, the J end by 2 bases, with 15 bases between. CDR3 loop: CATSNWAPYEQYF. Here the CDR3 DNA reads TGTGCCACCTCAAACTGGGCCCCCTACGAGCAGTACTTC.

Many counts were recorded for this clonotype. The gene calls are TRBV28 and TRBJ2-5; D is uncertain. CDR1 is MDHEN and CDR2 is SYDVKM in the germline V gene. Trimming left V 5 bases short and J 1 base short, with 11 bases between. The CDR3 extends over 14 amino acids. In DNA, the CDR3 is TGTGCCAGCAGTACTCAGACGGCCCAAGAGACCCAGTACTTC. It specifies CASSTQTAQETQYF.

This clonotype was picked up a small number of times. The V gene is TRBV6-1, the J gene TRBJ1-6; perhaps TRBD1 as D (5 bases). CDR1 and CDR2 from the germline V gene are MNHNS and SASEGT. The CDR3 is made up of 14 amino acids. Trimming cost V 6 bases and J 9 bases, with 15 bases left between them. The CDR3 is CASRGTGRFSPLHF. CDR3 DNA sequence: TGTGCCAGCAGAGGTACAGGACGTTTTTCACCCCTCCACTTT.

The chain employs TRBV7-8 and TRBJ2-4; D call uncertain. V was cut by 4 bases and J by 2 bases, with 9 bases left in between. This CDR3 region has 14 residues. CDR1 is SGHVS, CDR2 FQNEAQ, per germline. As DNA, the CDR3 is TGTGCCAGCAGCTCGTCCGGAACCAAAAACATTCAGTACTTC. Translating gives CASSSSGTKNIQYF.

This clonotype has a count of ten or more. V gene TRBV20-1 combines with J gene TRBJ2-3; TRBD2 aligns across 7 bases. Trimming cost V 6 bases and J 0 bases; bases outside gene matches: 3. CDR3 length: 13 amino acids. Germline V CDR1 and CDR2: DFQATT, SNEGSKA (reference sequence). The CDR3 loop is CSAGSGSTDTQYF. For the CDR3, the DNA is TGCAGTGCGGGTAGCGGGAGCACAGATACGCAGTATTTT.

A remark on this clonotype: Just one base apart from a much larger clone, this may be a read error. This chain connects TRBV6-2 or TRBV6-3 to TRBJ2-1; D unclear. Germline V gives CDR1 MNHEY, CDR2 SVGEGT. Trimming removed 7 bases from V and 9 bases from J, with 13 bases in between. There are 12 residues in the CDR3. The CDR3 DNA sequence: TGTGCCAGCAATTCTACTGTCGTTGAGCAGTTCTTC. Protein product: CASNSTVVEQFF.

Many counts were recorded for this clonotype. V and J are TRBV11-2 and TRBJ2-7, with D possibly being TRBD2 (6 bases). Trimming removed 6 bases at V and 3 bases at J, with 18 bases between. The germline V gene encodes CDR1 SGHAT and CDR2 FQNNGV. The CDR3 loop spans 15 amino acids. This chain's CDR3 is CASSLFSGRGYEQYF. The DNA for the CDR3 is TGTGCCAGCAGTCTTTTTAGCGGTAGGGGCTACGAGCAGTACTTC.

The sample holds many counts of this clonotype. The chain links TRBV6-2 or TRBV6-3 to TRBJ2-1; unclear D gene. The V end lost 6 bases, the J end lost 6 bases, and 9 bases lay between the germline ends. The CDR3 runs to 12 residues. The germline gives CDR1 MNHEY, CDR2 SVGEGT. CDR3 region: CASRGLSNEQFF. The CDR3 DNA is TGTGCCAGCAGGGGATTGAGCAATGAGCAGTTCTTC.